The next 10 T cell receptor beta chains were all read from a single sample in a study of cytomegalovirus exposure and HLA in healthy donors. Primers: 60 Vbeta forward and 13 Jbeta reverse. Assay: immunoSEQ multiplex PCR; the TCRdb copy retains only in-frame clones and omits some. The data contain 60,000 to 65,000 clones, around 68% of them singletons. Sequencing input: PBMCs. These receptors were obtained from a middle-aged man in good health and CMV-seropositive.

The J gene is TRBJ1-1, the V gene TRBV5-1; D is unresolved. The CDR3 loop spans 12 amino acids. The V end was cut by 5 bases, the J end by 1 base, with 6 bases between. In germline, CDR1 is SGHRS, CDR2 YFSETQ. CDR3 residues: CASSRGNTEAFF. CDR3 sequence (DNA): TGCGCCAGCAGTCGGGGGAACACTGAAGCTTTCTTT.

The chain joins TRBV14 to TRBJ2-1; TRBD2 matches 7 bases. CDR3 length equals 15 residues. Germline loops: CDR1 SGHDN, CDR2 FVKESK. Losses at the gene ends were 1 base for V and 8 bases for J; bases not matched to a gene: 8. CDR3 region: CASSQAGRGFDEQFF. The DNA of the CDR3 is TGTGCCAGCAGCCAAGCTGGGCGGGGGTTCGATGAGCAGTTCTTC.

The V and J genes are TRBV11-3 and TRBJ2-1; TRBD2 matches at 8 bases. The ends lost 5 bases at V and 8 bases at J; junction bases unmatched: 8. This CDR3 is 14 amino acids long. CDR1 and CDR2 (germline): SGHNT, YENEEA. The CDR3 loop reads CASSTGSGSDEQFF. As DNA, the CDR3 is TGTGCCAGCAGCACCGGGAGCGGGAGCGATGAGCAGTTCTTC.

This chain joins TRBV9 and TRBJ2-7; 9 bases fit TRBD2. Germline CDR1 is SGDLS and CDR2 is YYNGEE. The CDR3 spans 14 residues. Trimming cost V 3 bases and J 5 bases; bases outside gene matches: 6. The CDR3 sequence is CASSGDSGRNEQYF. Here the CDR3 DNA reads TGTGCCAGCAGCGGTGATAGCGGGAGAAACGAGCAGTACTTC.

CDR3 residues: CASGGGQGSTYEQYF. CDR3 DNA: TGTGCCAGCGGAGGGGGACAGGGCTCTACCTACGAGCAGTACTTC. The chain has TRBV2 and TRBJ2-7, with 9 bases matching TRBD1. The CDR3 is made up of 15 amino acids. Germline lookup yields CDR1 SNHLY and CDR2 FYNNEI. Trimming removed 8 bases from V and 2 bases from J; junction bases left unmatched: 10.

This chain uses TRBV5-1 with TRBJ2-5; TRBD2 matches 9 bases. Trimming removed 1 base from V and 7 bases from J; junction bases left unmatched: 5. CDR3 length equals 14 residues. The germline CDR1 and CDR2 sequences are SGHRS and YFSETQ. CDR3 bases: TGCGCCAGCAGCTTGACCTCAGCGGGGGGGACCCAGTACTTC. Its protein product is CASSLTSAGGTQYF.

The CDR3, as DNA: TGTGCCAGCAGTGACGAGGTCCGGGGTTGGTCCAAAAACATTCAGTACTTC. Its protein product is CASSDEVRGWSKNIQYF. The rearrangement joins TRBV2 to TRBJ2-4; possibly TRBD2 for D (5 bases). There are 17 residues in the CDR3. From germline, CDR1 is SNHLY and CDR2 FYNNEI. V was shortened by 3 bases and J by 2 bases, with 17 bases between the two germline ends.

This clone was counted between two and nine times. The CDR3 region is CASGLAGLNEQFF. CDR3 DNA sequence: TGTGCTAGTGGTTTGGCAGGTTTGAATGAGCAGTTCTTC. The J gene is TRBJ2-1, the V gene TRBV12-5; no definite D call. Trimming cost V 1 base and J 7 bases, with 8 bases left between them. CDR1 is LGHNT, CDR2 FRNRAP, per germline. The CDR3 length is 13 residues.

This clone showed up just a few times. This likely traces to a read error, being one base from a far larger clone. As DNA, the CDR3 is TGTGCCTTGATCCCCCTAATTGAAGCTTTCTTT. It translates to CALIPLIEAFF. The rearrangement uses TRBV30 and TRBJ1-1; D is undetermined. The germline V gene has CDR1 GTSNPN and CDR2 SVGIG (reference sequence). Trimming took off 7 bases at V and 7 bases at J, with 13 bases between the two ends. The CDR3 has 11 amino acids.

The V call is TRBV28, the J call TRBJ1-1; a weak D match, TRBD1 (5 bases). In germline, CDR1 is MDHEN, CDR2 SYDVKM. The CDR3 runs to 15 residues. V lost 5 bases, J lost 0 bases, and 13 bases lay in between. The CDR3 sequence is CASSPPWGVNTEAFF. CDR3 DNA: TGTGCCAGCAGTCCCCCCTGGGGGGTGAACACTGAAGCTTTCTTT.